Sequencing of this T cell receptor (beta chain) was carried out in a study of T-cell memory formation after mild COVID-19. Study-level results: CD4+ contracting clones were found mainly in CM and EM, and CD8+ ones in EMRA. That cross-reactive memory joined was suggested by some responding clones appearing in pre-infection memory.

5'RACE, which relied on constant-segment primers, yielded TCR alpha and TCR beta cDNA libraries carrying sample barcodes and UMIs. TCRdb ran MiXCR on the 5' RACE reads and lists one entry per CDR3 protein. The repertoire holds 300,000 to 400,000 distinct CDR3 sequences, with approximately 15% as singletons. This clonotype was observed a few times. Its matching antigen is unknown. This sequence was found in a man younger than 30 who had mild COVID-19 (a few samples of this study predate the infection). Cell type and time point are not known. The sequencing sample was made of PBMCs or a T cell subset sorted from them (not recorded which).

The CDR3 DNA reads as TGTGCCAGCAGTCCGAAGGGAGGTGACGAGCAGTACGTC. Its protein product is CASSPKGGDEQYV. The rearrangement links TRBV6-5 to TRBJ2-7, with a weak D call TRBD2 (6 bases). Germline CDR1 is MNHEY and CDR2 is SVGAGI. The CDR3 runs 13 residues. Deletions cut 5 bases from V and 5 bases from J, with 13 bases between.